This T cell receptor beta chain was recorded in a study of control samples from healthy donors and cancer patients. Repertoires were generated with immunoSEQ multiplex PCR, while TCRdb's copy carries only in-frame clones and drops some. The sample lists roughly 120,000 clones, about 93% occurring once. The receptor was isolated from a man aged 45 to 65 with head and neck cancer. The material sequenced was PBMCs.

The CDR3 nucleotides are TGCGCCAGCAGCCCACGGAGCAGTCTGAACACTGAAGCTTTCTTT. It translates to CASSPRSSLNTEAFF. V is TRBV4-1 and J is TRBJ1-1; D is unresolved. Germline V gene data show CDR1 as MGHRA and CDR2 as YSYEKL. V shed 4 bases and J shed 0 bases, with 12 bases lying between them. This CDR3 region has 15 residues.